One T cell receptor (beta chain) is described in this entry. Its specificity is unknown. This sample is drawn from a study of T cell repertoires in cytomegalovirus infection. Study-level results: Of the TCR beta families, the public ones yielded a cumulative frequency that identified carriers of CMV plus the relevant HLA.

CDR1 and CDR2 (germline): PRHDT, FYEKMQ (reference sequence). The CDR3 length is 14 residues. V lost 1 base and J lost 6, with 12 bases in between. TCRdb ran MiXCR on the reads and lists one entry per CDR3 protein. This sample has some 120,000 distinct CDR3 sequences, with about 32% found just once. V usage is TRBV13 and J usage is TRBJ1-1, with no clear D. The origin of this receptor is a human donor in good health (CMV status not recorded). Some clones in this sample may be carry-over from other donors' samples. The specimen comprised CD8+ T cells from cultured PBMCs, sampled from culture after CMV antigen stimulation. The CDR3 sequence: CASSLVRRGAEAFF. DNA for the CDR3: TGTGCCAGCAGCTTAGTAAGACGAGGCGCTGAAGCTTTCTTT.